The T cell receptor (beta chain) under discussion was sequenced for a study of blood T cell repertoires in COVID-19. Study-wide background: The origin of the acute and convalescent COVID-19 samples was the United States, Italy and Spain. The cDNA or gDNA used as material had been derived from T cells, B-cell-depleted T cells, or PBMCs.

As originally analysed: By means of reference gene primer amplification, nucleated cell counts were estimated. Some clones are missing from TCRdb's copy, which holds only in-frame ones; the method was immunoSEQ multiplex PCR. V, J and clone size derive from that table, while D and trimming were established from the DNA sequence. The data contain about 200,000 clones, about nine tenths of them singletons. Only one count was recorded for this clone. The V end lost 0 bases, the J end lost 2 bases, and 9 bases lay between the germline ends. CDR1 is SGHNT and CDR2 is YYREEE in the germline V gene (reference sequence). The CDR3 sequence is 14 residues long.

The rearrangement uses TRBV5-4 and TRBJ2-7; no clear D gene. Input material: peripheral blood. The clonotype comes from a man aged 25-40 years who had recovered from COVID-19. In DNA, the CDR3 is TGTGCCAGCAGCTTGGTACAGAACACCTACGAGCAGTACTTC. As protein: CASSLVQNTYEQYF.